The sequence of this TCR beta chain was determined in a study of cytomegalovirus exposure and HLA in healthy donors. Study outcomes and limitations: The investigators catalogued 150 to 200 TCR beta chains as cytomegalovirus-associated.

Primers included in the PCR were 60 Vbeta and 13 Jbeta primers. In the study's own analysis: The count from a later analysis was about 80 million unique TCR beta chains, some 12 million of them shared. Sequencing was performed with immunoSEQ multiplex PCR; in TCRdb, only in-frame clones are kept and a portion is missing. V, J and clone size are those of that table, while D and trimming were read from the DNA. The table includes 200,000 or so clones, more than 75% detected once. The CDR3 is 15 amino acids. CDR1 and CDR2 (germline): SNHLY, FYNNEI. With V trimmed by 2 bases and J by 1 base, 5 bases remained unmatched. About this clone: No antigen is known for it.

This sequence originates from a human donor in good health. The sample taken for sequencing was PBMCs. The V gene is TRBV2, the J gene TRBJ2-7; TRBD2 matches at 7 bases. The CDR3 region is CASSENSGRSYEQYF. The CDR3 DNA is TGTGCCAGCAGTGAAAATTCCGGGAGGTCCTACGAGCAGTACTTC.